Listed here are 24 T cell receptor beta chains from one sample, sequenced in a study of shared clonotypes between healthy human individuals. Profiled with immunoSEQ multiplex PCR; TCRdb holds only in-frame clones, not every one. Of under 600,000 clones listed, about 79% are singletons. Sequences were obtained from PBMCs. These receptor sequences come from a woman aged 40 to 50 in good health. Some clones in this sample may be carry-over from other donors' samples.

The rearrangement uses TRBV27 and TRBJ1-5, with D possibly matching TRBD1 (6 bases). The CDR3 loop spans 13 amino acids. Between the trimmed V and J ends, which lost 3 bases and 5 bases, there was a span of 8 bases. Germline V gene sequence: CDR1 MNHEY, CDR2 SMNVEV (reference sequence). In DNA form, the CDR3 reads TGTGCCAGCAGTTTCAAGGGGGATCAGCCCCAGCATTTT. It specifies CASSFKGDQPQHF.

This clone was recorded once. This sequence joins TRBV27 and TRBJ2-3; tentatively, D is TRBD2 (5 bases). CDR1 and CDR2 (germline): MNHEY, SMNVEV (reference sequence). Trimming removed 10 bases at V and 0 bases at J, with 14 bases between. CDR3 length: 14 amino acids. CDR3 residues: CATRRGTSTDTQYF. In DNA form, the CDR3 reads TGTGCCACCCGACGGGGTACTAGCACAGATACGCAGTATTTT.

This clone has more than one count but fewer than ten. CDR3 DNA: TGTGCCAGCAGTGACGCAGCGGGAGCGGTAGATACGCAGTATTTT. It yields the protein CASSDAAGAVDTQYF. The genes are TRBV6-4 and TRBJ2-3; 8 bases fit TRBD2. V lost 2 bases, J lost 5 bases, and 6 bases stayed unmatched. Germline assignment: CDR1 MRHNA and CDR2 SNTAGT. The CDR3 is 15 residues long.

The chain combines TRBV29-1 with TRBJ2-7; 12 bases align to TRBD2. The CDR3 consists of 15 residues. V trimming: 5 bases; J trimming: 7 bases; junction bases outside the gene matches: 12. Germline CDR1 and CDR2: SQVTM and ANQGSEA. The chain's CDR3 is CSVYGEMTSGREQYF. The CDR3 coding sequence is TGCAGCGTTTATGGAGAAATGACTAGCGGGAGAGAGCAGTACTTC.

This chain connects TRBV28 to TRBJ2-7; TRBD1 might be the D (6 bases). From germline, CDR1 is MDHEN and CDR2 SYDVKM. Trimming left V 2 bases short and J 0 bases short, with 11 bases between. The CDR3 is 15 residues long. CDR3 amino acids: CASSLVPGDSYEQYF. The CDR3 nucleotides read TGTGCCAGCAGTTTAGTTCCAGGGGACTCCTACGAGCAGTACTTC.

This clone was counted a single time. This chain connects TRBV7-2 to TRBJ2-2; TRBD2 aligns across 7 bases. Trimming at V came to 5 bases and at J to 5 bases, leaving 8 bases not matched to a gene. The CDR3 spans 15 residues. CDR1 is SGHTA and CDR2 is FQGNSA in the germline V gene. The DNA for the CDR3 is TGTGCCAGCAGCACCCGGGGAGCGGGGACCGGGGAGCTGTTTTTT. Amino acids: CASSTRGAGTGELFF.

The J gene is TRBJ2-6, the V gene TRBV7-2; D uncertain. V was cut by 1 base and J by 0 bases, with 7 bases left in between. CDR1 is SGHTA and CDR2 is FQGNSA in the germline V gene. The CDR3 has 16 amino acids. The CDR3: CASSLGVNSGANVLTF. The CDR3, as DNA: TGTGCCAGCAGCTTAGGGGTGAACTCTGGGGCCAACGTCCTGACTTTC.

This chain uses TRBV29-1 with TRBJ2-7, with TRBD2 as a possible D gene (5 bases). V was trimmed by 5 bases and J by 3 bases, leaving 11 bases between them. This CDR3 spans 12 amino acids. Germline V CDR1 and CDR2: SQVTM, ANQGSEA. CDR3 nucleotides: TGCAGCGTTCAACTAGTCGGCTACGAGCAGTACTTC. Its translation: CSVQLVGYEQYF.

The chain combines TRBV9 with TRBJ2-2; 9 bases match TRBD2. This CDR3 is built from 16 residues. Looked up from germline, CDR1 is SGDLS and CDR2 is YYNGEE. V was pared by 2 bases and J by 5 bases, with 7 bases of the junction left unmatched. This CDR3 is CASSVRGLAGTGELFF. CDR3 in DNA: TGTGCCAGCAGCGTGAGAGGTCTAGCGGGAACCGGGGAGCTGTTTTTT.

At least ten counts were recorded for this clone. The rearrangement uses TRBV7-9 and TRBJ2-3; D not certain. From germline, CDR1 is SEHNR and CDR2 FQNEAQ (reference sequence). Trimming removed 10 bases from V and 2 bases from J, with 10 bases in between. This CDR3 has 12 residues. In DNA, the CDR3 is TGTGCCACCACCAGGTCCACAGATACGCAGTATTTT. It is translated as CATTRSTDTQYF. Full variable domain (outside the CDR3, taken from reference TRBV7-9 and TRBJ2-3): DTGVSQNPRHKITKRGQNVTFRCDPISEHNRLYWYRQTLGQGPEFLTYFQNEAQLEKSRLLSDRFSAERPKGSFSTLEIQRTEQGDSAMYLCATTRSTDTQYFGPGTRLTVL.

This clone was observed a single time. V is TRBV27 and J is TRBJ1-1, with D unclear. The germline V gene encodes CDR1 MNHEY and CDR2 SMNVEV (reference sequence). The CDR3 consists of 13 residues. V lost 5 bases and J lost 1, with 8 bases in between. The CDR3 reads CASSLVGNTEAFF. The CDR3, as DNA: TGTGCCAGCAGTCTAGTCGGGAACACTGAAGCTTTCTTT.

The chain carries TRBV19 and TRBJ2-5; 7 positions agree with TRBD2. The CDR3 totals 17 residues. V lost 3 bases, J lost 2 bases, and 12 bases stayed unmatched. The germline CDR1 and CDR2 sequences are LNHDA and SQIVND (reference sequence). DNA of the CDR3: TGTGCCAGTAGTATCAAACGGGCGGGAGTCGTGCAAGAGACCCAGTACTTC. It translates to CASSIKRAGVVQETQYF. Based on the CDR3 plus reference TRBV19 and TRBJ2-5, the full variable domain is DGGITQSPKYLFRKEGQNVTLSCEQNLNHDAMYWYRQDPGQGLRLIYYSQIVNDFQKGDIAEGYSVSREKKESFPLTVTSAQKNPTAFYLCASSIKRAGVVQETQYFGPGTRLLVL.

As to this clone: Additional DNA sequences in this sample encode the identical CDR3. The DNA of the CDR3 is TGTGCCAGCAGCTTGGACAGGGGGGAGACCCAGTACTTC. Its translation is CASSLDRGETQYF. The V and J genes are TRBV5-4 and TRBJ2-5; 8 bases map to TRBD1. The length of the CDR3 is 13 residues. J was trimmed by 5 bases and V by 0 bases; bases with no gene match: 0. Germline V gives CDR1 SGHNT, CDR2 YYREEE (reference sequence). Filled out from reference TRBV5-4 and TRBJ2-5, the complete variable domain reads ETGVTQSPTHLIKTRGQQVTLRCSSQSGHNTVSWYQQALGQGPQFIFQYYREEENGRGNFPPRFSGLQFPNYSSELNVNALELDDSALYLCASSLDRGETQYFGPGTRLLVL.

Details on this clone: This specimen includes other DNA sequences encoding the same CDR3. The gene calls are TRBV5-4 and TRBJ2-1; tentative D call: TRBD2 (6 bases). The CDR3 extends over 15 amino acids. Trimming pared 3 bases from V and 0 bases from J, leaving 10 bases between. From germline, CDR1 is SGHNT and CDR2 YYREEE (reference sequence). As DNA, the CDR3 is TGTGCCAGCAGCTCCGGGACTGGCTCCTACAATGAGCAGTTCTTC. Translating it yields CASSSGTGSYNEQFF.

This rearrangement joins TRBV2 to TRBJ1-4; a weak D match, TRBD1 (5 bases). This CDR3 spans 16 amino acids. CDR1 SNHLY and CDR2 FYNNEI come from the germline V gene. Trimming took off 6 bases at V and 5 bases at J, with 19 bases between the two ends. CDR3: CASSETNDRQNEKLFF. The DNA of the CDR3 is TGTGCCAGCAGCGAAACCAATGACAGACAAAATGAAAAACTGTTTTTT.

This chain connects TRBV29-1 to TRBJ1-5; tentative D call: TRBD1 (5 bases). Germline V gene data show CDR1 as SQVTM and CDR2 as ANQGSEA. V gave up 2 bases and J gave up 9 bases, with 14 bases separating them. The CDR3 consists of 13 residues. The CDR3 nucleotides are TGCAGCGTTGAACTGAACGGGGGTCGGCCCCAGCATTTT. Translation gives CSVELNGGRPQHF.

This chain uses TRBV25-1 with TRBJ2-3, with D perhaps matching TRBD1 (5 bases). The V gene's germline CDR1 is MGHDK and CDR2 SYGVNS. This CDR3 spans 14 amino acids. V was clipped by 3 bases and J by 2 bases, with 9 bases between them. The CDR3 DNA follows: TGTGCCAGCAGTGAGCAGGGCCCCACAGATACGCAGTATTTT. It yields the protein CASSEQGPTDTQYF.

The chain has TRBV11-2 and TRBJ2-5, with D tentatively TRBD2 (5 bases). Germline V gene data show CDR1 as SGHAT and CDR2 as FQNNGV. Trimming took off 5 bases at V and 2 bases at J, with 12 bases between the two ends. The CDR3 contains 14 residues. The CDR3 coding sequence is TGTGCCAGCAGCCCCGCGACTAAGCAAGAGACCCAGTACTTC. It encodes CASSPATKQETQYF.

This clone was detected only a few times. For the CDR3, the DNA is TGTGCCAGCAGTAAAAGGGACAAGGGCGCCTACGAGCAGTACTTC. Translation gives CASSKRDKGAYEQYF. The chain is built from TRBV27 and TRBJ2-7; D may be TRBD1 (6 bases). The V end lost 5 bases, the J end lost 2 bases, and 16 bases lay between the germline ends. Germline V lookup: CDR1 MNHEY, CDR2 SMNVEV (reference sequence). The CDR3 contains 15 residues.

V gene TRBV13 combines with J gene TRBJ1-4, with D possibly matching TRBD1 (6 bases). The CDR3 runs to 13 residues. Germline V lookup: CDR1 PRHDT, CDR2 FYEKMQ (reference sequence). With 4 bases removed from V and 10 bases from J, the gap between germline ends came to 13 bases. The CDR3 protein is CASSSRQEGKLFF. The CDR3 DNA is TGTGCCAGCAGCTCCAGACAGGAGGGAAAACTGTTTTTT.

This chain connects TRBV2 to TRBJ2-1, with D unclear. CDR1 SNHLY and CDR2 FYNNEI come from the germline V gene. Between the trimmed V and J ends, which lost 2 bases and 2 bases, there was a span of 10 bases. CDR3 length: 15 residues. The CDR3 coding sequence is TGTGCCAGCAGTGAACAGCGCGGAGCCTACAATGAGCAGTTCTTC. Protein: CASSEQRGAYNEQFF. Filled out from reference TRBV2 and TRBJ2-1, the complete variable domain reads EPEVTQTPSHQVTQMGQEVILRCVPISNHLYFYWYRQILGQKVEFLVSFYNNEISEKSEIFDDQFSVERPDGSNFTLKIRSTKLEDSAMYFCASSEQRGAYNEQFFGPGTRLTVL.

For this clone: Other DNA sequences in the same sample also yield this CDR3. V and J are TRBV25-1 and TRBJ1-2; the match to TRBD1 covers 9 bases. In germline, CDR1 is MGHDK, CDR2 SYGVNS. This CDR3 comprises 13 residues. Trimming took 3 bases from V and 5 from J; bases not matched to a gene: 1. CDR3 nucleotides: TGTGCCAGCAGTGAGGGACAGGGATATGGCTACACCTTC. The encoded protein is CASSEGQGYGYTF.

This clone was found a few times. V usage is TRBV28 and J usage is TRBJ1-1; the D gene is possibly TRBD1 (6 bases). Germline V gene data show CDR1 as MDHEN and CDR2 as SYDVKM. The V and J ends lost 2 bases and 1 base respectively, with 8 bases between them. The CDR3 runs 14 residues. As DNA, the CDR3 is TGTGCCAGCAGTTTACGGGGGGCGAACACTGAAGCTTTCTTT. Its translation is CASSLRGANTEAFF.

CDR3: CASSLQLAGGETQYF. CDR3 coding DNA: TGTGCCAGCAGTTTACAACTAGCGGGAGGTGAGACCCAGTACTTC. The chain joins TRBV28 to TRBJ2-5, with 12 nucleotides matching TRBD2. J lost 5 bases, V lost 2 bases, and 3 bases had no gene match. CDR1 is MDHEN and CDR2 is SYDVKM in the germline V gene. CDR3 length equals 15 residues.